One and the same sample provided the 21 T cell receptor beta chains below, sequenced in a study of blood T cell repertoires in COVID-19. The protocol was immunoSEQ multiplex PCR, while the TCRdb copy is restricted to in-frame clones and leaves out a portion. In the table there are around 250,000 clones, roughly nine tenths of which are singletons. The specimen sequenced was PBMCs or T cells enriched from blood (not recorded which). These receptors all come from a human donor in a cohort exposed to, infected with or recovered from COVID-19 (not recorded which). The donor label of this sample is uncertain.

V usage is TRBV7-9 and J usage is TRBJ1-5; D is uncertain. Between the trimmed V and J ends, which lost 2 bases and 0 bases, there was a span of 20 bases. Germline-derived CDR1 and CDR2 are SEHNR and FQNEAQ (reference sequence). The CDR3 has 19 residues. This CDR3 reads CASSLFRLEDAYSNQPQHF. CDR3 coding DNA: TGTGCCAGCAGCTTATTTAGGCTCGAGGATGCGTATAGCAATCAGCCCCAGCATTTT. Combining the CDR3 with reference TRBV7-9 and TRBJ1-5 gives the whole variable domain DTGVSQNPRHKITKRGQNVTFRCDPISEHNRLYWYRQTLGQGPEFLTYFQNEAQLEKSRLLSDRFSAERPKGSFSTLEIQRTEQGDSAMYLCASSLFRLEDAYSNQPQHFGDGTRLSIL.

V and J are TRBV5-1 and TRBJ2-7; TRBD2 matches 10 bases. This CDR3 comprises 15 residues. Unmatched junction bases numbered 5, after V lost 5 bases and J lost 0 bases. The germline CDR1 and CDR2 sequences are SGHRS and YFSETQ. The CDR3 nucleotides are TGCGCCAGCAGATACGGACTAGCGGACTCCTACGAGCAGTACTTC. Protein sequence: CASRYGLADSYEQYF.

This chain links TRBV10-3 with TRBJ1-2; D perhaps matches TRBD1 (6 bases). The CDR3 runs to 17 residues. V was pared by 2 bases and J by 8 bases, with 24 bases between. The germline V gene encodes CDR1 ENHRY and CDR2 SYGVKD. CDR3 region: CAISESFQGEGGEGYTF. DNA of the CDR3: TGTGCCATCAGTGAGAGTTTTCAGGGTGAAGGGGGGGAAGGCTACACCTTC.

J is TRBJ2-7 and V is TRBV14, with a possible D match to TRBD1 (5 bases). This CDR3 spans 15 amino acids. V gave up 1 base and J gave up 3 bases, with 13 bases separating them. Germline lookup yields CDR1 SGHDN and CDR2 FVKESK. The CDR3 loop is CASSQVSGNFYEQYF. The CDR3 region has the DNA TGTGCCAGCAGCCAAGTATCAGGGAACTTCTACGAGCAGTACTTC.

V and J are TRBV30 and TRBJ1-5; perhaps TRBD1 as D (5 bases). Germline loops: CDR1 GTSNPN, CDR2 SVGIG (reference sequence). The CDR3 has 16 amino acids. Trimming cost V 4 bases and J 0 bases, with 16 bases left between them. The CDR3 DNA is TGTGCCTGGAATCACCAGACAGCTATTAGCAATCAGCCCCAGCATTTT. Translated: CAWNHQTAISNQPQHF.

This clone showed up just once. This chain uses TRBV5-4 with TRBJ1-2; TRBD1 matches 8 bases. Germline V gene sequence: CDR1 SGHNT, CDR2 YYREEE (reference sequence). The CDR3 spans 14 residues. V shed 2 bases and J 4 bases; nucleotides not matched to a gene: 4. The CDR3 protein is CASSFGQGAYGYTF. The CDR3 region has the DNA TGTGCCAGCAGCTTTGGGCAGGGGGCCTATGGCTACACCTTC.

In this sample, this clone turned up once. The gene calls are TRBV2 and TRBJ2-5; 8 positions agree with TRBD1. Per the germline V gene, CDR1 is SNHLY and CDR2 is FYNNEI. Trimming at V came to 8 bases and at J to 2 bases, leaving 7 bases not matched to a gene. The CDR3 extends over 14 amino acids. CDR3 nucleotide sequence: TGTGCCAGCTCATATGGGACAGGACAAGAGACCCAGTACTTC. Protein: CASSYGTGQETQYF.

The chain combines TRBV4-1 with TRBJ2-7, with a tentative D call TRBD2 (7 bases). The CDR3 loop spans 15 amino acids. Between the trimmed V and J ends, which lost 1 base and 6 bases, there was a span of 16 bases. Germline V CDR1 and CDR2: MGHRA, YSYEKL. In DNA, the CDR3 is TGCGCCAGCAGCCAAGTAGGAGGGGGGGCCTTCGAGCAGTACTTC. This encodes CASSQVGGGAFEQYF.

CDR3 nucleotide sequence: TGTGCCAGCAGCCCCGCACCACAGGGGGAAGCTTTCTTT. Residues: CASSPAPQGEAFF. This rearrangement joins TRBV6-4 to TRBJ1-1; 7 positions agree with TRBD1. The J segment lost 8 bases and the V segment lost 6 bases, leaving 9 bases of the junction unmatched. CDR1 is MRHNA, CDR2 SNTAGT, per germline. This CDR3 comprises 13 residues.

A word on this clone: Mismatch with germline at one junction end may stem from a read error. The chain employs TRBV6-1 and TRBJ1-3; D is uncertain. Germline CDR1 is MNHNS and CDR2 is SASEGT. This CDR3 region has 15 residues. CDR3 in amino acids: CASSEAGGPGNTIYF. CDR3 nucleotides: TGTGCCAGCAGCGAAGCGGGAGGCCCTGGAAACACCATATATTTT.

CDR3 residues: CASSWAGTGGQETQYF. In DNA form, the CDR3 reads TGCGCCAGCAGCTGGGCCGGGACAGGGGGCCAAGAGACCCAGTACTTC. The rearrangement uses TRBV5-1 and TRBJ2-5; 11 bases align to TRBD1. V lost 3 bases to trimming and J lost 1 base; unmatched junction nucleotides: 5. Germline-derived CDR1 and CDR2 are SGHRS and YFSETQ. This CDR3 contains 16 residues.

The chain combines TRBV11-2 with TRBJ1-2; 7 positions match TRBD1. The CDR3 consists of 17 residues. V shed 1 base and J 1 base; nucleotides not matched to a gene: 9. CDR1 SGHAT and CDR2 FQNNGV come from the germline V gene. CDR3 sequence reads: CASSLALGQLFNYGYTF. Here the CDR3 DNA reads TGTGCCAGCAGCTTAGCCTTGGGACAGCTATTTAACTATGGCTACACCTTC.

This sequence joins TRBV5-4 and TRBJ2-4; 7 bases are a match to TRBD1. CDR3 length equals 14 residues. Per the germline V gene, CDR1 is SGHNT and CDR2 is YYREEE (reference sequence). V lost 4 bases to trimming and J lost 4 bases; unmatched junction nucleotides: 5. CDR3 coding DNA: TGTGCCAGCAGCCCGCCGGGACAGAAAAACATTCAGTACTTC. Protein sequence: CASSPPGQKNIQYF.

The chain couples TRBV6-5 to TRBJ1-2; TRBD1 might be the D (5 bases). Trimming shortened V by 4 bases and J by 7 bases, and 13 bases separated the two germline ends. The CDR3 contains 13 residues. Germline V lookup: CDR1 MNHEY, CDR2 SVGAGI. The CDR3 loop is CASSSDGTSGYTF. For the CDR3, the DNA is TGTGCCAGCAGTTCGGACGGGACTAGTGGCTACACCTTC.

V is TRBV7-9 and J is TRBJ2-7; 7 bases match TRBD1. The germline V gene encodes CDR1 SEHNR and CDR2 FQNEAQ (reference sequence). CDR3 length: 15 amino acids. The junction had 15 bases not matched to a gene; V was cut back by 5 bases and J by 8 bases. The CDR3 sequence is CASSKIRGQEVQQYF. In DNA form, the CDR3 reads TGTGCCAGCAGCAAGATTAGGGGGCAGGAGGTACAGCAGTACTTC.

The chain carries TRBV19 and TRBJ1-5; tentatively, D is TRBD1 (5 bases). This CDR3 spans 13 amino acids. V lost 4 bases and J lost 7, with 11 bases in between. CDR1 and CDR2 (germline): LNHDA, SQIVND (reference sequence). Written as DNA, the CDR3 is TGTGCCAGTAGTAGCCAGGGTGACCAGCCCCAGCATTTT. It encodes CASSSQGDQPQHF.

The chain links TRBV3-1 (or the pseudogene TRBV3-2) to TRBJ1-3; possible D gene TRBD1, 6 bases. The CDR3 has 14 residues. V lost 4 bases to trimming and J lost 4 bases, with 11 bases between them. CDR1 and CDR2 from the germline V gene are LGHDT and YNNKEL (reference sequence). The CDR3 DNA follows: TGTGCCAGCAGCCTACAGGGTCTCGGAAACACCATATATTTT. This gives the protein CASSLQGLGNTIYF.

This clone was recorded a few times. The chain links TRBV10-1 to TRBJ2-7; D perhaps matches TRBD2 (6 bases). V shed 2 bases and J shed 4 bases, with 15 bases lying between them. CDR3 length: 15 residues. Germline V gene sequence: CDR1 WNHNN, CDR2 SYGVQD (reference sequence). CDR3 region: CASSERGEWRYEQYF. In DNA form, the CDR3 reads TGCGCCAGCAGTGAGCGCGGGGAGTGGAGGTACGAGCAGTACTTC.

This clone was found once. The V and J genes are TRBV2 and TRBJ1-2; unclear D gene. Looked up from germline, CDR1 is SNHLY and CDR2 is FYNNEI. V was trimmed by 7 bases and J by 1 base, leaving 16 bases between them. The CDR3 contains 15 residues. The CDR3 bases are TGTGCCAGCACCCAAAGGTCCGGGGATAACTATGGCTACACCTTC. This encodes CASTQRSGDNYGYTF.

The V and J genes are TRBV29-1 and TRBJ1-1; the D gene is possibly TRBD1 (6 bases). CDR1 and CDR2 (germline): SQVTM, ANQGSEA. V was cut by 6 bases and J by 8 bases, with 10 bases left in between. The CDR3 loop spans 10 amino acids. The CDR3: CSVDTGEAFF. The CDR3 nucleotides read TGCAGCGTAGATACAGGGGAAGCTTTCTTT.

The chain has TRBV6-2 or TRBV6-3 and TRBJ2-5, with 9 bases lining up with TRBD2. V was clipped by 2 bases and J by 3 bases; unmatched bases: 7. The CDR3 spans 16 residues. Germline V gives CDR1 MNHEY, CDR2 SVGEGT. In DNA, the CDR3 is TGTGCCAGCAGTTACCTGGCGGGGGGGCCCAAAGAGACCCAGTACTTC. Translating it yields CASSYLAGGPKETQYF.